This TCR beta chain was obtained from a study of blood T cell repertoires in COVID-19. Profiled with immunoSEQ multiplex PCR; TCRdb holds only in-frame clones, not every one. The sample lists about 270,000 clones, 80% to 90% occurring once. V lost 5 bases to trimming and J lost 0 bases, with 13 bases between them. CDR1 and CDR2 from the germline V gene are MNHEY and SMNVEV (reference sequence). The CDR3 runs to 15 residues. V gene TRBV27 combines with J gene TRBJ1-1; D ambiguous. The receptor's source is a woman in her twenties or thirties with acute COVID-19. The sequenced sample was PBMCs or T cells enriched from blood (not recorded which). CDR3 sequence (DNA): TGTGCCAGCAGTCTCCGCGGCAGCATGAACACTGAAGCTTTCTTT. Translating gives CASSLRGSMNTEAFF.